This passage covers 32 T cell receptor beta chains from one sample sequenced in a study of T cell responses to AZD1222 COVID-19 vaccine. The repertoire was sequenced with immunoSEQ multiplex PCR; TCRdb's copy has only in-frame clones and lacks some. The sample holds around 65,000 clones; roughly four fifths are singletons and the top ten take roughly 27%. The source was peripheral blood, collected 28 days after the second AZD1222 dose. These receptor sequences come from an adult who received the AZD1222 COVID-19 vaccine.

The gene calls are TRBV6-2 or TRBV6-3 and TRBJ2-7; D unclear. Looked up from germline, CDR1 is MNHEY and CDR2 is SVGEGT. CDR3 size: 12 residues. V lost 4 bases to trimming and J lost 3 bases, with 7 bases between them. CDR3 amino acids: CASSFSNYEQYF. CDR3 bases: TGTGCCAGCAGTTTCTCTAACTACGAGCAGTACTTC.

With regard to this clone: The junction shows a germline mismatch at one end, possibly a read error. The J gene is TRBJ2-7, the V gene TRBV5-6; tentative D call: TRBD2 (6 bases). The CDR3 consists of 15 residues. Germline V lookup: CDR1 SGHDT, CDR2 YYEEEE. CDR3 coding DNA: TGTGCCAGCAGCTTGTTGGGGGGAAACTCCTACGAGCAGTACTTT. Protein sequence: CASSLLGGNSYEQYF.

The V and J genes are TRBV29-1 and TRBJ1-1; possibly TRBD1 for D (5 bases). Germline CDR1 is SQVTM and CDR2 is ANQGSEA. This CDR3 spans 13 amino acids. V shed 3 bases and J shed 1 base, with 9 bases lying between them. CDR3 in amino acids: CSVDEGTNTEAFF. The DNA of the CDR3 is TGCAGCGTTGATGAGGGGACGAACACTGAAGCTTTCTTT.

This clone was recorded a few times. V is TRBV28 and J is TRBJ1-2; TRBD1 might be the D (5 bases). This CDR3 has 14 residues. V was pared by 9 bases and J by 8 bases, with 22 bases between. The germline V gene has CDR1 MDHEN and CDR2 SYDVKM. This chain's CDR3 is CASRQTAPFRGYTF. CDR3 nucleotides: TGTGCCAGTCGACAGACAGCGCCCTTTCGAGGCTACACCTTC.

The chain uses TRBV4-1 and TRBJ2-7, with 11 nucleotides matching TRBD2. The germline CDR1 and CDR2 sequences are MGHRA and YSYEKL. The CDR3 is 15 residues long. V was clipped by 2 bases and J by 3 bases; unmatched bases: 3. CDR3 nucleotide sequence: TGCGCCAGCAGCCAACTTAGCGGGAGGGACTACGAGCAGTACTTC. Translation: CASSQLSGRDYEQYF.

The genes are TRBV28 and TRBJ2-3; D possibly corresponds to TRBD1 (5 bases). The CDR3 contains 12 residues. The V and J ends lost 5 bases and 11 bases respectively, with 14 bases between them. Germline CDR1 MDHEN, CDR2 SYDVKM. The CDR3 coding sequence is TGTGCCAGCAGTCGATACATAGGGGAGCAGTATTTT. It specifies CASSRYIGEQYF.

The chain employs TRBV5-6 and TRBJ2-5; D perhaps matches TRBD1 (6 bases). V dropped 4 bases and J dropped 4 bases, with 20 bases sitting between them. CDR1 SGHDT and CDR2 YYEEEE come from the germline V gene. CDR3 size: 16 residues. CDR3 in amino acids: CASSPRVGGRGETQYF. The CDR3 DNA is TGTGCCAGCAGCCCCCGGGTAGGGGGTCGGGGAGAGACCCAGTACTTC.

DNA of the CDR3: TGTGCCAGCAGAGGGACTAGTAATGTTGGGACCCAGTACTTC. Translating it yields CASRGTSNVGTQYF. The chain carries TRBV27 and TRBJ2-5; 8 bases match TRBD2. The CDR3 totals 14 residues. CDR1 is MNHEY and CDR2 is SMNVEV in the germline V gene (reference sequence). Unmatched junction bases numbered 10, after V lost 6 bases and J lost 7 bases.

The chain links TRBV5-4 to TRBJ2-7, with 8 bases identical to TRBD1. The CDR3 is made up of 15 amino acids. V trimming: 0 bases; J trimming: 2 bases; junction bases outside the gene matches: 4. Germline-derived CDR1 and CDR2 are SGHNT and YYREEE (reference sequence). For the CDR3, the DNA is TGTGCCAGCAGCTTGGGGGGACAGGTTACCTACGAGCAGTACTTC. It specifies CASSLGGQVTYEQYF.

The V and J genes are TRBV6-5 and TRBJ2-5, with D maybe TRBD1 (6 bases). CDR1 and CDR2 (germline): MNHEY, SVGAGI. This CDR3 comprises 14 residues. Trimming took off 0 bases at V and 5 bases at J, with 10 bases between the two ends. The CDR3 here is CASSYSGAWETQYF. In DNA form, the CDR3 reads TGTGCCAGCAGTTACTCGGGGGCTTGGGAGACCCAGTACTTC.

A single count supports this clone. This sequence joins TRBV4-3 and TRBJ2-6; D possibly corresponds to TRBD1 (6 bases). Germline CDR1 and CDR2: LGHNA and YSLEER. The CDR3 spans 17 residues. Trimming shortened V by 1 base and J by 5 bases, and 15 bases separated the two germline ends. CDR3: CASSQGARGLWANVLTF. The CDR3 region has the DNA TGCGCCAGCAGCCAAGGTGCCAGGGGTCTCTGGGCCAACGTCCTGACTTTC.

The rearrangement uses TRBV27 and TRBJ2-5; TRBD2 matches at 8 bases. In germline, CDR1 is MNHEY, CDR2 SMNVEV (reference sequence). This CDR3 spans 15 amino acids. Trimming cost V 5 bases and J 2 bases; bases outside gene matches: 7. CDR3 in DNA: TGTGCCAGCAGTCTAGGACTAGCAAGGCAAGAGACCCAGTACTTC. Its protein product is CASSLGLARQETQYF.

The rearrangement uses TRBV28 and TRBJ2-5, with TRBD2 matching over 12 bases. This CDR3 spans 15 amino acids. The ends lost 5 bases at V and 3 bases at J; junction bases unmatched: 4. CDR1 and CDR2 (germline): MDHEN, SYDVKM. In nucleotides, the CDR3 is TGTGCCAGCAGTCTCTGGACTAGCGGGAAAGAGACCCAGTACTTC. Protein product: CASSLWTSGKETQYF.

The rearrangement joins TRBV6-2 or TRBV6-3 to TRBJ2-1, with D possibly being TRBD2 (5 bases). The CDR3 extends over 16 amino acids. Germline V gene lookup returns CDR1 MNHEY and CDR2 SVGEGT. Trimming removed 6 bases at V and 1 base at J, with 16 bases between. The CDR3 sequence is CASSPRAGLSYNEQFF. The DNA for the CDR3 is TGTGCCAGCAGCCCTCGGGCGGGCCTTTCCTACAATGAGCAGTTCTTC.

The chain recombines TRBV4-2 with TRBJ1-2; D not certain. Germline V gene sequence: CDR1 LGHNA, CDR2 YNFKEQ. The V end lost 4 bases, the J end lost 4 bases, and 22 bases lay between the germline ends. The CDR3 loop spans 17 amino acids. This chain's CDR3 is CASSRPSAGEGGYGYTF. The CDR3 DNA reads as TGTGCCAGCAGCCGCCCCAGTGCCGGGGAAGGTGGCTATGGCTACACCTTC.

J is TRBJ1-1 and V is TRBV29-1; no reliable D call. The V end was cut by 4 bases, the J end by 7 bases, with 19 bases between. In germline, CDR1 is SQVTM, CDR2 ANQGSEA. This CDR3 has 14 amino acids. The CDR3 sequence is CSVVLAGSRYEAFF. In nucleotides, the CDR3 is TGCAGCGTTGTTTTGGCGGGCAGCCGATATGAAGCTTTCTTT.

The V gene is TRBV18, the J gene TRBJ1-6; a possible D gene is TRBD1 (5 bases). This CDR3 is 15 amino acids long. CDR1 KGHSH and CDR2 LQKENI come from the germline V gene. With 3 bases removed from V and 9 bases from J, the gap between germline ends came to 15 bases. CDR3 in DNA: TGTGCCAGCTCACCGGGGGGGGAAGACCTTTCACCCCTCCACTTT. Amino acid sequence: CASSPGGEDLSPLHF.

V gene TRBV5-4 combines with J gene TRBJ2-5; D not certain. This CDR3 region has 13 residues. V lost 7 bases and J lost 7, with 17 bases in between. CDR1 SGHNT and CDR2 YYREEE come from the germline V gene (reference sequence). The CDR3 nucleotides read TGTGCCAGCGCACCGGACCCCCCCGGGACCCAGTACTTC. Its protein is CASAPDPPGTQYF.

With regard to this clone: Its ends do not fully match the called genes, so a read error is possible. V gene TRBV10-3 combines with J gene TRBJ2-3, with 13 bases matching TRBD2. Germline lookup yields CDR1 ENHRY and CDR2 SYGVKD. The CDR3 covers 16 residues. The CDR3 DNA sequence: TGTGCCATCAGTGTGAGGACTAGCGGGAGCAAAGATACGCAGTATTTT. This sequence encodes CAISVRTSGSKDTQYF.

This chain connects TRBV5-1 to TRBJ2-2; D is uncertain. V lost 1 base, J lost 2 bases, and 3 bases lay in between. CDR1 and CDR2 from the germline V gene are SGHRS and YFSETQ. This CDR3 spans 13 amino acids. The CDR3 here is CASSLYNTGELFF. The CDR3 DNA is TGCGCCAGCAGCTTGTATAACACCGGGGAGCTGTTTTTT.

V gene TRBV6-2 or TRBV6-3 combines with J gene TRBJ1-2; D gene uncertain. V was trimmed by 4 bases and J by 7 bases, leaving 13 bases between them. CDR3 length: 13 residues. Per the germline V gene, CDR1 is MNHEY and CDR2 is SVGEGT. The CDR3 loop reads CASSFTPDVGYTF. The CDR3 DNA is TGTGCCAGCAGTTTCACCCCTGATGTTGGCTACACCTTC.

This chain links TRBV4-3 with TRBJ1-2; maybe TRBD1 (5 bases). Germline V gives CDR1 LGHNA, CDR2 YSLEER. The V and J ends lost 4 bases and 3 bases respectively, with 15 bases between them. The CDR3 extends over 15 amino acids. The CDR3 bases are TGCGCCAGCAGCCGCGGAGACGGGGACTACTATGGCTACACCTTC. It specifies CASSRGDGDYYGYTF.

J is TRBJ1-1 and V is TRBV28; TRBD1 matches at 7 bases. Losses at the gene ends were 6 bases for V and 4 bases for J; bases not matched to a gene: 11. From germline, CDR1 is MDHEN and CDR2 SYDVKM. This CDR3 has 15 amino acids. The CDR3 loop reads CASSLRTGVGTEAFF. The CDR3 DNA reads TGTGCCAGCAGCTTGAGGACAGGTGTGGGCACTGAAGCTTTCTTT.

This sequence joins TRBV19 and TRBJ1-1, with a weak D call TRBD1 (6 bases). The CDR3 consists of 13 residues. The V end lost 7 bases, the J end lost 4 bases, and 13 bases lay between the germline ends. In germline, CDR1 is LNHDA, CDR2 SQIVND (reference sequence). CDR3 protein: CASKLTGSTEAFF. The CDR3, as DNA: TGTGCCAGTAAGCTAACAGGGAGCACTGAAGCTTTCTTT.

V is TRBV9 and J is TRBJ2-1; 9 bases line up with TRBD2. CDR1 is SGDLS and CDR2 is YYNGEE in the germline V gene. The CDR3 loop spans 17 amino acids. The V gene end was trimmed by 0 bases and the J gene end by 4 bases; junction bases not matched to a gene: 8. CDR3 loop: CASSVVAGGPLYNEQFF. The CDR3 DNA is TGTGCCAGCAGCGTAGTCGCGGGAGGGCCTTTGTACAATGAGCAGTTCTTC.

The CDR3 bases are TGTGCCAGCAGCCTTACCTTGGACAGCAAGTACAATGAGCAGTTCTTC. Translated, it gives CASSLTLDSKYNEQFF. This chain joins TRBV7-2 and TRBJ2-1, with D tentatively TRBD1 (6 bases). The CDR3 has 16 residues. Deletions cut 5 bases from V and 4 bases from J, with 18 bases between. Germline V CDR1 and CDR2: SGHTA, FQGNSA.

The rearrangement links TRBV28 to TRBJ2-5; 7 bases match TRBD1. CDR1 is MDHEN, CDR2 SYDVKM, per germline. CDR3 length equals 16 residues. J gave up 7 bases and V 5 bases, and 16 bases lay outside the gene matches. The CDR3 DNA sequence: TGTGCCAGCAGTCGGGACAGCCACCATCAGACAGGGACCCAGTACTTC. Its translation: CASSRDSHHQTGTQYF. Full variable domain (outside the CDR3, taken from reference TRBV28 and TRBJ2-5): DVKVTQSSRYLVKRTGEKVFLECVQDMDHENMFWYRQDPGLGLRLIYFSYDVKMKEKGDIPEGYSVSREKKERFSLILESASTNQTSMYLCASSRDSHHQTGTQYFGPGTRLLVL.

V usage is TRBV19 and J usage is TRBJ2-6; 8 bases agree with TRBD1. CDR3 length equals 18 residues. V gave up 5 bases and J gave up 0 bases; unmatched junction bases: 9. From germline, CDR1 is LNHDA and CDR2 SQIVND (reference sequence). In DNA form, the CDR3 reads TGTGCCAGTAGTCTCCGGGACAGGAGAAACTCTGGGGCCAACGTCCTGACTTTC. It codes for CASSLRDRRNSGANVLTF. Full variable domain (rest looked up from reference TRBV19 and TRBJ2-6): DGGITQSPKYLFRKEGQNVTLSCEQNLNHDAMYWYRQDPGQGLRLIYYSQIVNDFQKGDIAEGYSVSREKKESFPLTVTSAQKNPTAFYLCASSLRDRRNSGANVLTFGAGSRLTVL.

The chain carries TRBV11-2 and TRBJ2-7, with no clear D. The CDR3 sequence is 12 residues long. The ends were cut back, 1 base at V and 2 bases at J, with 3 bases in the middle. CDR1 is SGHAT and CDR2 is FQNNGV in the germline V gene. Written as DNA, the CDR3 is TGTGCCAGCAGCTTAGGGACCTACGAGCAGTACTTC. Its protein is CASSLGTYEQYF.

V gene TRBV28 combines with J gene TRBJ1-5, with unresolved D. V lost 4 bases to trimming and J lost 7 bases, with 11 bases between them. This CDR3 spans 13 amino acids. Germline V gene data show CDR1 as MDHEN and CDR2 as SYDVKM. The CDR3, as DNA: TGTGCCAGCAGTTCCACGCTTGGCCAGCCCCAGCATTTT. It specifies CASSSTLGQPQHF.

The CDR3 is CAISENGWGRSTEAFF. The CDR3 DNA reads as TGTGCCATCAGTGAGAATGGGTGGGGCAGAAGCACTGAAGCTTTCTTT. The chain links TRBV10-3 to TRBJ1-1; possibly TRBD1 for D (5 bases). V was pared by 2 bases and J by 4 bases, with 17 bases between. Germline loops: CDR1 ENHRY, CDR2 SYGVKD. This CDR3 is 16 amino acids long.

V is TRBV3-1 (or the pseudogene TRBV3-2) and J is TRBJ2-1; maybe TRBD1 (5 bases). CDR3 length equals 16 residues. The V and J ends lost 1 base and 7 bases respectively, with 17 bases between them. Per germline, CDR1 LGHDT and CDR2 YNNKEL (reference sequence). CDR3 region: CASSQGRTSKWNEQFF. CDR3 DNA: TGTGCCAGCAGCCAAGGACGGACAAGCAAGTGGAATGAGCAGTTCTTC.